Each of the 5 T cell receptor beta chains below was sequenced from the same sample in a study of shared clonotypes between healthy human individuals. CD8 cells classed as naive were CD45RO-negative and positively selected for CCR7, excluding terminally differentiated effector memory CD45RA+ cells. Produced via immunoSEQ multiplex PCR; TCRdb's table is partial and in-frame only. This table holds about 2 million clones, over 85% found once. Sequenced: naive CD8+ T cells sorted from blood. All receptors come from a man aged 18 to 35 in good health.

The chain carries TRBV25-1 and TRBJ2-7; no definite D call. V lost 2 bases and J 3 bases, leaving 14 bases between the germline ends. This CDR3 comprises 15 residues. Germline V lookup: CDR1 MGHDK, CDR2 SYGVNS. CDR3 DNA sequence: TGTGCCAGCAGTGAAGGTTACCGGCAGAACTACGAGCAGTACTTC. It translates to CASSEGYRQNYEQYF.

V and J are TRBV27 and TRBJ1-6; 7 nucleotides align to TRBD1. V shed 3 bases and J 10 bases; nucleotides not matched to a gene: 12. This CDR3 spans 16 amino acids. From germline, CDR1 is MNHEY and CDR2 SMNVEV (reference sequence). The CDR3 nucleotides read TGTGCCAGCAGTTTTCTATTTGACAGGGCTCCATCACCCCTCCACTTT. It specifies CASSFLFDRAPSPLHF.

On this clone: Germline and junction disagree at one end, which may indicate a read error. Additional DNA sequences in this sample encode the identical CDR3. The chain carries TRBV6-6 and TRBJ2-1; 7 bases align to TRBD1. The germline V gene has CDR1 MNHNY and CDR2 SVGAGI (reference sequence). The CDR3 length is 14 residues. The CDR3 protein is CASSLPGQYSEQFF. The CDR3 nucleotides are TGTGCCAGCAGTTTACCGGGACAGTACAGTGAGCAGTTCTTC.

The CDR3 here is CASSQERVAPGGYGYTF. The CDR3 DNA reads TGCGCCAGCAGCCAAGAAAGAGTGGCTCCGGGAGGCTATGGCTACACCTTC. V is TRBV4-1 and J is TRBJ1-2; no firm D call. This CDR3 spans 17 amino acids. Trimming removed 0 bases at V and 4 bases at J, with 18 bases between. Germline V gene lookup returns CDR1 MGHRA and CDR2 YSYEKL.

Many counts were recorded for this clone. The chain carries TRBV6-1 and TRBJ1-4, with D unclear. Germline CDR1 MNHNS, CDR2 SASEGT. The CDR3 contains 14 residues. Trimming pared 3 bases from V and 6 bases from J, leaving 11 bases between. Here the CDR3 reads CASSEVIGYEKLFF. Written as DNA, the CDR3 is TGTGCCAGCAGTGAGGTGATAGGCTATGAAAAACTGTTTTTT.